A single sample is the source of the 15 T cell receptor beta chains below, sequenced in a study of blood T cell repertoires in COVID-19. Generated by immunoSEQ multiplex PCR, the TCRdb table keeps only in-frame clones and is missing some. Here the sample spans 250,000 or so clones, around 88% being singletons. Source material: peripheral blood. Receptors were obtained from a man older than 75 with acute or convalescent COVID-19.

This clone is a singleton in its sample. The rearrangement joins TRBV6-5 to TRBJ1-2; TRBD1 agrees at 8 bases. This CDR3 has 14 residues. Germline V gene lookup returns CDR1 MNHEY and CDR2 SVGAGI. V trimming: 6 bases; J trimming: 7 bases; junction bases outside the gene matches: 10. CDR3 loop: CASSPDRVWGGYTF. CDR3 nucleotides: TGTGCCAGCAGCCCGGACAGGGTTTGGGGTGGCTACACCTTC.

The rearrangement uses TRBV5-5 and TRBJ1-2, with D hard to call. CDR1 and CDR2 from the germline V gene are SGHKS and YYEKEE (reference sequence). The CDR3 has 13 amino acids. Deletions cut 0 bases from V and 5 bases from J, with 8 bases between. DNA of the CDR3: TGTGCCAGCAGCTTGGCCCCCGGGTATGGCTACACCTTC. Translation gives CASSLAPGYGYTF.

The rearrangement joins TRBV18 to TRBJ1-4; 8 nucleotides line up with TRBD1. Looked up from germline, CDR1 is KGHSH and CDR2 is LQKENI. V was pared by 3 bases and J by 6 bases, with 6 bases of the junction left unmatched. CDR3 size: 15 residues. CDR3 in amino acids: CASSPTGEYDEKLFF. CDR3 nucleotide sequence: TGTGCCAGCTCACCGACAGGGGAGTATGATGAAAAACTGTTTTTT.

The V gene is TRBV5-4, the J gene TRBJ1-2; TRBD1 agrees at 8 bases. The V segment lost 4 bases and the J segment 0 bases; nucleotides outside the gene matches: 14. The CDR3 extends over 18 amino acids. Germline values: CDR1 SGHNT, CDR2 YYREEE (reference sequence). As DNA, the CDR3 is TGTGCCAGCAGCCTAGACCCATGGCAGGGGGCCTCTAACTATGGCTACACCTTC. It encodes CASSLDPWQGASNYGYTF.

This clone has a single count. The chain employs TRBV19 and TRBJ1-2; 8 bases agree with TRBD1. Trimming removed 4 bases from V and 8 bases from J; junction bases left unmatched: 15. Germline V gives CDR1 LNHDA, CDR2 SQIVND (reference sequence). The CDR3 has 16 residues. CDR3 region: CASSRLGTGGPGGYTF. CDR3 bases: TGTGCCAGTAGTAGATTGGGGACAGGCGGGCCGGGGGGCTACACCTTC.

In nucleotides, the CDR3 is TGTGCCAGCAGCACCGGCGGCGGGACAGGGGGCGAAAAACTGTTTTTT. Translation gives CASSTGGGTGGEKLFF. This rearrangement joins TRBV5-5 to TRBJ1-4; 12 bases are a match to TRBD1. Per germline, CDR1 SGHKS and CDR2 YYEKEE (reference sequence). V lost 4 bases and J lost 8; bases outside the gene matches: 9. The CDR3 is 16 amino acids.

V and J are TRBV4-1 and TRBJ1-2; weak D call: TRBD1 (5 bases). This CDR3 comprises 15 residues. Per the germline V gene, CDR1 is MGHRA and CDR2 is YSYEKL. V lost 1 base to trimming and J lost 4 bases, with 13 bases between them. CDR3 nucleotide sequence: TGCGCCAGCAGCCAAGGCAGGGATCCTCTCTATGGCTACACCTTC. Protein: CASSQGRDPLYGYTF.

The genes are TRBV6-1 and TRBJ1-2; D remains unclear. CDR1 and CDR2 (germline): MNHNS, SASEGT. The CDR3 has 11 amino acids. Trimming cost V 1 base and J 7 bases, with 4 bases left between them. The DNA for the CDR3 is TGTGCCAGCAGTGAAGGTAGTGGCTACACCTTC. As protein: CASSEGSGYTF.

The genes are TRBV6-5 and TRBJ1-4; TRBD1 matches at 8 bases. The CDR3 loop spans 14 amino acids. With 6 bases clipped from V and 0 bases from J, the junction kept 0 bases outside the gene matches. Germline V gene sequence: CDR1 MNHEY, CDR2 SVGAGI. The CDR3 DNA reads as TGTGCCAGCAGGACAGGGGCAACTAATGAAAAACTGTTTTTT. Translated: CASRTGATNEKLFF.

The rearrangement links TRBV6-5 to TRBJ2-4, with D possibly matching TRBD1 (5 bases). Germline V lookup: CDR1 MNHEY, CDR2 SVGAGI. This CDR3 is built from 15 residues. V was trimmed by 6 bases and J by 0 bases, leaving 12 bases between them. The DNA for the CDR3 is TGTGCCAGCAGGCGGACACAGGAAGCCAAAAACATTCAGTACTTC. It encodes CASRRTQEAKNIQYF.

The rearrangement links TRBV24-1 to TRBJ1-1; a weak D match, TRBD1 (6 bases). The CDR3 consists of 10 residues. Trimming shortened V by 10 bases and J by 8 bases, and 10 bases separated the two germline ends. Germline V gene sequence: CDR1 KGHDR, CDR2 SFDVKD. DNA for the CDR3: TGTGCCACGAAGAGGGGGGAAGCTTTCTTT. This codes for CATKRGEAFF.

This chain uses TRBV7-2 with TRBJ2-5; possible D gene TRBD2, 5 bases. There are 13 residues in the CDR3. Germline V gene lookup returns CDR1 SGHTA and CDR2 FQGNSA. V lost 4 bases, J lost 7 bases, and 13 bases lay in between. DNA for the CDR3: TGTGCCAGCAGCTCTACCATCGGAGGGACCCAGTACTTC. This gives the protein CASSSTIGGTQYF.

The chain couples TRBV7-2 to TRBJ2-3; 7 bases map to TRBD2. J was trimmed by 5 bases and V by 3 bases; bases with no gene match: 5. The germline V gene encodes CDR1 SGHTA and CDR2 FQGNSA. The CDR3 length is 14 residues. CDR3 sequence: CASSLGGSRDTQYF. CDR3 DNA sequence: TGTGCCAGCAGCTTGGGAGGGAGTAGAGATACGCAGTATTTT.

The chain uses TRBV4-3 and TRBJ1-5; 7 nucleotides agree with TRBD1. Germline V CDR1 and CDR2: LGHNA, YSLEER. V lost 5 bases and J lost 0; bases outside the gene matches: 4. This CDR3 has 15 residues. CDR3: CASSDRVNSNQPQHF. CDR3 nucleotides: TGCGCCAGCAGCGACAGGGTGAATAGCAATCAGCCCCAGCATTTT.

The chain combines TRBV18 with TRBJ1-2; TRBD1 agrees at 8 bases. With 0 bases clipped from V and 7 bases from J, the junction kept 4 bases outside the gene matches. Per the germline V gene, CDR1 is KGHSH and CDR2 is LQKENI. The CDR3 is 14 residues long. The CDR3 bases are TGTGCCAGCTCACCACCGGACAGGGTTTCTGGCTACACCTTC. This translates into CASSPPDRVSGYTF.